The rows below give T cell receptor beta chains drawn from one sample of a study of T cell repertoires in cytomegalovirus infection. These receptors have no known antigen. TCRdb re-called the reads with MiXCR, one entry per CDR3 protein. This repertoire shows 200,000 or so distinct CDR3 sequences, around 40% found once; its top ten account for roughly three fifths. Material: CD8+ T cells from cultured PBMCs, obtained from culture after CMV antigen stimulation. The receptor source for this set is a human donor in good health (CMV status not recorded). Some clones in this sample may be carry-over from other donors' samples. Both conserved end residues are part of each CDR3. A D gene is named only where the DNA matches it firmly. The size entry is marked missing in some rows and otherwise reads once, few, many or a size class.

CDR3,DNA,V,D,size,J
CATRGGQAIQYF,TGTGCCACGAGGGGTGGGCAGGCCATTCAGTACTTC,TRBV27,.,.,TRBJ2-4
CASSYRLDEQYF,TGTGCCAGCAGCTATAGACTAGACGAGCAGTACTTC,TRBV7-6,.,.,TRBJ2-7
CASSLEGSDEQFF,TGTGCCAGCAGCTTAGAGGGGTCGGATGAGCAGTTCTTC,TRBV7-6,.,.,TRBJ2-1
CASSEETALTSTDTQYF,TGTGCCAGCAGTGAAGAAACGGCACTGACTAGCACAGATACGCAGTATTTT,TRBV2,.,.,TRBJ2-3
CASSYFEGINYGYTF,TGTGCCAGCAGCTACTTTGAGGGGATTAACTATGGCTACACCTTC,TRBV7-8,.,few,TRBJ1-2
CSARSGQDYEQYF,TGCAGTGCTAGATCGGGACAGGACTACGAGCAGTACTTC,TRBV20-1,TRBD1,.,TRBJ2-7
CASSFGGDGRELFF,TGTGCCAGCAGTTTCGGGGGAGACGGACGGGAGCTGTTTTTT,TRBV12-3/TRBV12-4,.,.,TRBJ2-2
CSAHTYPGETQYF,TGCAGCGCCCATACATACCCAGGCGAGACCCAGTACTTC,TRBV29-1,.,.,TRBJ2-5
CASSPGGANVLTF,TGTGCCAGCAGCCCAGGGGGGGCCAACGTCCTGACTTTC,TRBV7-9,.,many,TRBJ2-6
CASSQKSQGRDTQYF,TGCGCCAGCAGCCAAAAAAGCCAGGGGAGAGATACGCAGTATTTT,TRBV4-1,.,.,TRBJ2-3
CASSHTGRGHEQFF,TGTGCCAGCAGCCACACAGGCAGGGGGCATGAGCAGTTCTTC,TRBV7-9,TRBD1,few,TRBJ2-1
CASSVSGFNSPLHF,TGTGCCAGCAGCGTATCAGGGTTTAATTCACCCCTCCACTTT,TRBV9,.,.,TRBJ1-6
CASTSQGSNEKLFF,TGTGCCAGTACCTCCCAGGGCTCTAATGAAAAACTGTTTTTT,TRBV7-4,.,.,TRBJ1-4
CASSSSPGDSEAFF,TGTGCCAGCAGCTCCAGTCCCGGTGACTCTGAAGCTTTCTTT,TRBV7-3,.,.,TRBJ1-1
CASSEAGQFMNTEAFF,TGTGCCAGCAGTGAAGCTGGCCAGTTTATGAACACTGAAGCTTTCTTT,TRBV2,.,.,TRBJ1-1
CASSSTGLNTEAFF,TGTGCCAGCAGCTCAACAGGGTTGAACACTGAAGCTTTCTTT,TRBV7-3,.,few,TRBJ1-1
CASSQLTVDGGSHEQYF,TGTGCCAGCAGCCAACTCACGGTTGACGGCGGGAGCCACGAGCAGTACTTC,TRBV14,TRBD2,.,TRBJ2-7
CASSLGAAGPAYNEQFF,TGTGCCAGCAGCCTGGGGGCTGCCGGGCCCGCCTACAATGAGCAGTTCTTC,TRBV5-6,.,.,TRBJ2-1